This is a list of T cell receptor beta chains from one sample in a study of technical replicates of blood from four donors. TCRdb's table, derived via immunoSEQ multiplex PCR, lists solely in-frame clones and lacks some. The profile shows about 80,000 clones, about 92% of them singletons. Specimen: T cells isolated from PBMCs. All receptors derive from a human donor in good health. CDR3s include the opening cysteine and the closing phenylalanine or tryptophan. The order of the fields is J gene, clone size, V gene, D gene, CDR3 DNA, CDR3 protein. The D gene is left open where the match is weak. The size field is filled for only some rows; it gives once, few, many or a size class.

TRBJ1-1,-,TRBV25-1,TRBD1,TGTGCCAGCAGTGACCGAAGGGACAGGTCCGGCACTGAAGCTTTCTTT,CASSDRRDRSGTEAFF
TRBJ1-5,-,TRBV28,TRBD1,TGTGCCAGCAGTTTAGGGAAGCCCCTACAGGGGGCTGATCAGCCCCAGCATTTT,CASSLGKPLQGADQPQHF
TRBJ2-3,-,TRBV28,TRBD1,TGTGCCAGCAGTCTCCATCCAAAAAGACAGGGGACAGTTGCAGATACGCAGTATTTT,CASSLHPKRQGTVADTQYF
TRBJ1-5,-,TRBV15,-,TGTGCCACCAGCAGAAATCAGGGCACCAATCAGCCCCAGCATTTT,CATSRNQGTNQPQHF
TRBJ1-1,few,TRBV19,-,TGTGCCAGTATGTTGCAGCGGCACACTGAAGCTTTCTTT,CASMLQRHTEAFF
TRBJ2-7,-,TRBV4-1,-,TGCGCCAGCAGCCCAGGACAGATTAACTACGAGCAGTACTTC,CASSPGQINYEQYF
TRBJ2-3,-,TRBV7-3,-,TGTGCCAGCAGCTTAACAGCGGGCGCCACAGATACGCAGTATTTT,CASSLTAGATDTQYF
TRBJ2-5,-,TRBV2,-,TGTGCCAGCATTCGCCGGTGGAGGTCGGGGGAGACCCAGTACTTC,CASIRRWRSGETQYF
TRBJ1-2,-,TRBV6-5,-,TGTGCCAGCAGTTCCTTAAGACAGGATAACTATGGCTACACCTTC,CASSSLRQDNYGYTF
TRBJ2-7,-,TRBV14,-,TGTGCCAGCAGCCTCGGACTGGTTTTCTCCTACGAGCAGTACTTC,CASSLGLVFSYEQYF
TRBJ2-3,once,TRBV6-5,-,TGTGCCAGCAGTTACCCCACTCTTGGCACAGATACGCAGTATTTT,CASSYPTLGTDTQYF
TRBJ2-3,-,TRBV7-2,-,TGTGCCAGCAGCTTAGTCGGGAGCAGCACAGATACGCAGTATTTT,CASSLVGSSTDTQYF
TRBJ2-7,-,TRBV9,-,TGTGCCAGCAGCCCCCCCCAGTCCCCATACGAGCAGTACTTC,CASSPPQSPYEQYF
TRBJ1-2,-,TRBV5-5,TRBD1,TGTGCCAGCAGCTTGTCAGGGGGTAACTATGGCTACACCTTC,CASSLSGGNYGYTF
TRBJ2-1,-,TRBV9,-,TGTGCCAGCAGCGTTGATAGCGACTACAATGAGCAGTTCTTC,CASSVDSDYNEQFF